Presented here are 8 T cell receptor beta chains from one specimen sequenced in a study of shared clonotypes between healthy human individuals. Repertoires were generated with immunoSEQ multiplex PCR, while TCRdb's copy carries only in-frame clones and drops some. The table lists millions of clones, 95% of them singletons. Sequencing input: naive CD4+ T cells sorted from blood. Subset noted: CD45RA+ positively selected. The origin of the receptors is a young man in good health.

V gene TRBV7-6 combines with J gene TRBJ2-5; D is unclear. The germline gives CDR1 SGHVS, CDR2 FNYEAQ. V was clipped by 5 bases and J by 2 bases, with 6 bases between them. The CDR3 sequence is 12 residues long. CDR3 bases: TGTGCCAGCAGCCCCCTGCAAGAGACCCAGTACTTC. Protein product: CASSPLQETQYF.

The J gene is TRBJ2-7, the V gene TRBV6-1, with D perhaps given as TRBD1 or TRBD2 (5 bases each). The germline V gene encodes CDR1 MNHNS and CDR2 SASEGT. The CDR3 length is 15 residues. V was shortened by 2 bases and J by 3 bases, with 14 bases between the two germline ends. As DNA, the CDR3 is TGTGCCAGCAGTGAATTTGAGGGGCCCTTCTACGAGCAGTACTTC. The encoded protein is CASSEFEGPFYEQYF.

To note about this clone: Compared with germline, one end of the junction differs, possibly owing to a read error. The chain combines TRBV7-7 with TRBJ2-5, with 11 bases matching TRBD1. Germline V gene lookup returns CDR1 SSHAT and CDR2 FNYEAQ (reference sequence). CDR3 length equals 15 residues. CDR3 residues: CASSAKGQGDETQYF. In nucleotides, the CDR3 is TGTGCTAGCAGCGCCAAGGGACAGGGGGATGAGACCCAGTACTTC.

V gene TRBV11-2 combines with J gene TRBJ2-5; the match to TRBD2 covers 7 bases. The V gene end was trimmed by 5 bases and the J gene end by 3 bases; junction bases not matched to a gene: 6. The CDR3 is 14 residues long. Germline assignment: CDR1 SGHAT and CDR2 FQNNGV. CDR3 region: CASSPVGGKETQYF. The CDR3, as DNA: TGTGCCAGCAGCCCGGTGGGGGGGAAAGAGACCCAGTACTTC.

The CDR3 sequence is CASSLGGGQPNMNTEAFF. CDR3 coding DNA: TGTGCCAGCAGCTTGGGGGGCGGGCAGCCTAACATGAACACTGAAGCTTTCTTT. The genes are TRBV5-4 and TRBJ1-1, with a possible D match to TRBD1 (5 bases). The germline V gene encodes CDR1 SGHNT and CDR2 YYREEE (reference sequence). V dropped 0 bases and J dropped 0 bases, with 18 bases sitting between them. The CDR3 is 18 residues long.

DNA of the CDR3: TGTGCCAGCAGTAGGGGGGACAGAGGAAACACCATATATTTT. The encoded protein is CASSRGDRGNTIYF. This chain connects TRBV6-5 to TRBJ1-3; the match to TRBD1 covers 7 bases. The ends lost 5 bases at V and 4 bases at J; junction bases unmatched: 5. Germline V gives CDR1 MNHEY, CDR2 SVGAGI. This CDR3 is built from 14 residues.

The genes are TRBV7-8 and TRBJ2-7, with D perhaps being TRBD1 or TRBD2 (5 bases each). V dropped 5 bases and J dropped 3 bases, with 11 bases sitting between them. Germline V lookup: CDR1 SGHVS, CDR2 FQNEAQ. The CDR3 has 13 amino acids. For the CDR3, the DNA is TGTGCCAGCAGCCCGGGGCCGGACTACGAGCAGTACTTC. Its translation is CASSPGPDYEQYF. The full variable domain, in which reference TRBV7-8 and TRBJ2-7 provide the parts outside the CDR3, is GAGVSQSPRYKVAKRGQDVALRCDPISGHVSLFWYQQALGQGPEFLTYFQNEAQLDKSGLPSDRFFAERPEGSVSTLKIQRTQQEDSAVYLCASSPGPDYEQYFGPGTRLTVT.

The genes are TRBV7-9 and TRBJ1-4; TRBD1 aligns across 7 bases. The V gene end was trimmed by 1 base and the J gene end by 1 base; junction bases not matched to a gene: 3. CDR3 size: 16 residues. Germline CDR1 SEHNR, CDR2 FQNEAQ (reference sequence). This chain's CDR3 is CASSLGQGETNEKLFF. CDR3 nucleotides: TGTGCCAGCAGCTTAGGACAGGGCGAAACTAATGAAAAACTGTTTTTT. The full variable domain, with the rest looked up from reference TRBV7-9 and TRBJ1-4, is DTGVSQNPRHKITKRGQNVTFRCDPISEHNRLYWYRQTLGQGPEFLTYFQNEAQLEKSRLLSDRFSAERPKGSFSTLEIQRTEQGDSAMYLCASSLGQGETNEKLFFGSGTQLSVL.